This TCR beta chain was recorded in a study of neoadjuvant nivolumab and ipilimumab in lung cancer. Trimming took 0 bases from V and 6 from J, leaving 12 bases between them. Germline CDR1 and CDR2: ENHRY and SYGVKD. The CDR3 has 14 residues. Profiled with immunoSEQ multiplex PCR; TCRdb holds only in-frame clones, not every one. The table lists under 50,000 clones, around 89% of them singletons. In its sample, this clone was seen once. Its antigen is not known. Overall study findings and caveats: Only two of four nivolumab-treated tumors gained richness and clonality by surgery. TCR receptors were sequenced in few samples. Pretherapy blood TCR richness correlated positively with resected tumor richness. TCR clonality did not significantly correlate with pathologic tumor regression.

This receptor was taken from an adult with non-small cell lung cancer. Some clones in this sample may be carry-over from other donors' samples. Sequencing was performed on blood, taken before neoadjuvant nivolumab, alone or with ipilimumab. The V and J genes are TRBV10-3 and TRBJ2-7; D is tentatively TRBD1 or TRBD2 (5 bases each). This chain's CDR3 is CAISESGTTSEQYF. The CDR3 DNA sequence: TGTGCCATCAGTGAGTCGGGGACGACCTCCGAGCAGTACTTC.